The T cell receptor beta chain described here comes from a study of T cells expressing NK-cell markers. Germline values: CDR1 MNHEY, CDR2 SVGEGT. The CDR3 loop spans 15 amino acids. Using the 5' RACE reads, TCRdb records one entry per CDR3 protein without DNA. This table lists some 440,000 distinct CDR3 sequences. Specimen: blood T cells: a sorted CD56 or NKG2C T cell subset, CD4+ or CD8+ T cells, or bulk PBMC T cells (not recorded which). The TCR was taken from a woman in her 50s in good health. V gene TRBV6-2 or TRBV6-3 combines with J gene TRBJ2-1. The CDR3 here is CASTDGVSSYNEQFF.